This is a list of T cell receptor beta chains from one sample in a study of T-cell reconstitution after alpha-beta-depleted transplantation in children. TCRdb analysed the PCR reads with MiXCR anew, one entry per CDR3 protein. The table has some 310,000 distinct CDR3 sequences, roughly 25% seen once. The input for sequencing was PBMCs, mostly from graft donor cells, taken 180 days after TCRalphabeta/CD19-depleted stem cell transplant. These receptors were obtained from a male patient between 10 and 17 years old who had a stem cell transplant for acute lymphoblastic leukemia, so the T cells may come from the graft donor. Both conserved end residues are part of each CDR3. A D gene is named only where the DNA matches it firmly. A row's size may be missing; if present it is once, few, many or a size class.

clone_size	v_call	j_call	d_call	cdr3_aa	cdr3_nt
NA	TRBV11-3	TRBJ2-1	NA	CASSLDLARPYNEQFF	TGTGCCAGCAGCTTAGATCTCGCTCGGCCGTACAATGAGCAGTTCTTC
few	TRBV4-1	TRBJ2-1	TRBD2	CASSVLAGGDEQFF	TGCGCCAGCAGCGTCCTAGCGGGAGGGGATGAGCAGTTCTTC
many	TRBV7-9	TRBJ1-1	TRBD1	CASSSGQGLPEAFF	TGTGCCAGCAGCTCCGGACAGGGACTCCCTGAAGCTTTCTTT
many	TRBV5-1	TRBJ1-5	NA	CASSVAGSLNQPQHF	TGCGCCAGCAGCGTGGCTGGCAGTCTCAATCAGCCCCAGCATTTT
few	TRBV7-2	TRBJ2-5	NA	CASSLGPSQETQYF	TGTGCCAGCAGCTTAGGGCCCAGCCAAGAGACCCAGTACTTC
few	TRBV12-3/TRBV12-4	TRBJ2-3	NA	CASTLGTSPVGYF	TGTGCCAGCACCTTAGGGACGTCCCCCGTGGGGTATTTT
NA	TRBV4-2	TRBJ2-5	NA	CASSHSGDEYQETQYF	TGTGCCAGCAGCCATAGCGGTGACGAGTACCAAGAGACCCAGTACTTC
NA	TRBV30	TRBJ1-2	TRBD1	CAWDLGTANYGYTF	TGTGCCTGGGATCTGGGGACAGCGAACTATGGCTACACCTTC
NA	TRBV12-3/TRBV12-4	TRBJ1-5	TRBD1	CASSPGGAHQPQHF	TGTGCCAGCAGTCCAGGGGGCGCGCATCAGCCCCAGCATTTT
NA	TRBV5-1	TRBJ2-7	TRBD1	CASSLVGQGPYEQYF	TGCGCCAGCAGCTTGGTTGGACAGGGCCCCTACGAGCAGTACTTC
NA	TRBV5-1	TRBJ1-2	TRBD1	CASSLDPGQGGYGDTF	TGCGCCAGCAGCTTGGACCCTGGACAGGGCGGCTATGGCGACACCTTC
NA	TRBV27	TRBJ1-5	TRBD1	CASSASQGALQPQHF	TGTGCCAGCAGTGCCTCACAGGGGGCTCTGCAGCCCCAGCATTTT
few	TRBV11-2	TRBJ2-1	NA	CASSPISPFF	TGTGCCAGCAGCCCCATCTCCCCTTTCTTC
NA	TRBV15	TRBJ1-3	TRBD1	CATSGTDRGGNTIYF	TGTGCCACCAGCGGAACGGACAGGGGTGGGAACACCATATATTTT
NA	TRBV28	TRBJ2-1	TRBD2	CASSWTSGRRSRSNNEQFF	TGTGCCAGCAGTTGGACTAGCGGGAGGCGCTCAAGATCTAACAATGAGCAGTTCTTC
many	TRBV5-1	TRBJ2-7	NA	CASSLVPGNTYEQYF	TGCGCCAGCAGCTTGGTTCCCGGTAATACCTACGAGCAGTACTTC
NA	TRBV7-3	TRBJ2-3	NA	CASSLRGGQITDTQYF	TGTGCCAGCAGCCTACGCGGGGGACAGATCACAGATACGCAGTATTTT
many	TRBV9	TRBJ1-2	NA	CASSVDRTGTNYGYTF	TGTGCCAGCAGCGTAGATCGAACAGGGACTAACTATGGCTACACCTTC
few	TRBV20-1	TRBJ2-1	NA	CSARDPVGGLSYNEQFF	TGCAGTGCTAGAGATCCCGTGGGAGGCCTCTCCTACAATGAGCAGTTCTTC
NA	TRBV5-1	TRBJ2-5	TRBD2	CASSKAGWGQQETQYF	TGCGCCAGCAGCAAAGCGGGATGGGGCCAGCAAGAGACCCAGTACTTC
NA	TRBV10-3	TRBJ2-7	NA	CAISGARFSYEQYF	TGTGCCATCAGTGGGGCCAGGTTCTCCTACGAGCAGTACTTC
NA	TRBV21-1	TRBJ2-7	NA	CASSKKGIRHSLSPYEQYF	TGTGCCAGCAGCAAAAAAGGGATTCGACATTCCCTAAGCCCCTACGAGCAGTACTTC
NA	TRBV6-2/TRBV6-3	TRBJ2-3	NA	CASSYRLGPQYF	TGTGCCAGCAGTTACCGTTTAGGGCCGCAGTATTTT
NA	TRBV20-1	TRBJ2-5	TRBD2	CSASSGRYQETQYF	TGCAGTGCTTCTAGCGGGAGGTACCAAGAGACCCAGTACTTC
NA	TRBV20-1	TRBJ1-2	NA	CSASHRNYGYTF	TGCAGTGCTAGCCACAGGAACTATGGCTACACCTTC
few	TRBV12-3/TRBV12-4	TRBJ1-2	TRBD1	CASSLRGTGYPYGYTF	TGTGCCAGCAGTTTACGAGGGACAGGGTATCCCTATGGCTACACCTTC
NA	TRBV7-6	TRBJ2-7	NA	CASSFAVRGEQYF	TGTGCCAGCAGCTTTGCGGTTCGAGGCGAGCAGTACTTC
few	TRBV29-1	TRBJ1-1	NA	CSVGRNTEAFF	TGCAGCGTTGGCAGGAACACTGAAGCTTTCTTT
many	TRBV7-9	TRBJ2-3	NA	CASRAKLTSTDTQYF	TGTGCCAGCAGAGCAAAACTAACTAGCACAGATACGCAGTATTTT
many	TRBV29-1	TRBJ1-2	NA	CSVELHRVGGYTF	TGCAGCGTTGAACTCCACAGGGTTGGCGGCTACACCTTC
NA	TRBV10-1	TRBJ2-2	NA	CASSDGITGELFF	TGCGCCAGCAGTGACGGAATCACCGGGGAGCTGTTTTTT
NA	TRBV29-1	TRBJ1-5	NA	CSVGQGFGQPQHF	TGCAGCGTCGGTCAGGGGTTCGGCCAGCCCCAGCATTTT
few	TRBV15	TRBJ2-5	NA	CATSRDRIVSPQETQYF	TGTGCCACCAGCAGAGATCGGATCGTCTCACCCCAAGAGACCCAGTACTTC
few	TRBV5-1	TRBJ1-2	TRBD1	CASSYTGQTPVYGYTF	TGCGCCAGCAGCTACACGGGACAGACCCCTGTCTATGGCTACACCTTC
NA	TRBV20-1	TRBJ2-7	TRBD2	CSATRLAGGNLYEQYF	TGCAGTGCAACCCGACTAGCGGGAGGCAATCTCTACGAGCAGTACTTC
few	TRBV12-3/TRBV12-4	TRBJ1-5	NA	CASSLEDYQPQHF	TGTGCCAGCAGTTTAGAGGATTATCAGCCCCAGCATTTT
NA	TRBV7-9	TRBJ2-1	NA	CASSLSRGYNEQFF	TGTGCCAGCAGCTTATCGAGGGGCTACAATGAGCAGTTCTTC